What follows is one T cell receptor (beta chain) and its context. Its specificity is not known. This sample's treatment: oral pan-JAK inhibitor, 5-10 mg twice daily. The record originates from a study of CD8+ T cells in alopecia areata. About the research overall: Twice a day, 5 to 10 mg of oral tofacitinib was administered to treated patients. The study, taken as a whole, reports: Against the mouse data, patients shared TCRs less clearly, possibly for HLA reasons.

The CDR3 runs to 18 residues. Germline V gene sequence: CDR1 MNHEY, CDR2 SMNVEV (reference sequence). Losses at the gene ends were 3 bases for V and 3 bases for J; bases not matched to a gene: 11. Sequencing used cDNA as its template, made by extracting RNA and reverse transcribing it. The method was immunoSEQ multiplex PCR; TCRdb's version includes in-frame clones alone and lacks a portion of them. The data hold around 140,000 clones, with about 86% observed a single time. The clonotype comes from a human donor with alopecia areata. J is TRBJ2-2 and V is TRBV27; 9 bases are shared with TRBD1. The input for sequencing was CD8+ T cells sorted from blood, taken at week 4, from a patient treated with tofacitinib. This chain's CDR3 is CASSFLGTGLLDTGELFF. CDR3 nucleotides: TGTGCCAGCAGTTTCCTTGGGACAGGGCTACTTGACACCGGGGAGCTGTTTTTT.